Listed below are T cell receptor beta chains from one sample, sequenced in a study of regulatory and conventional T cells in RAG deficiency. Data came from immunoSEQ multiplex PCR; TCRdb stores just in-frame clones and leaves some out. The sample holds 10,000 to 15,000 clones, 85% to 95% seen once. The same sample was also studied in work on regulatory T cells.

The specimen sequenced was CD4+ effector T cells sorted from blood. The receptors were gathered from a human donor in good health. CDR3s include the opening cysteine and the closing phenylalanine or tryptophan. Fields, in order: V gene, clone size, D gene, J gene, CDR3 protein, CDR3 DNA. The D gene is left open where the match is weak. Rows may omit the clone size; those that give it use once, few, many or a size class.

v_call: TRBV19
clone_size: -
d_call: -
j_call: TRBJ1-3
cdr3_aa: CASSIIQGAGNTIYF
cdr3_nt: TGTGCCAGTAGTATCATTCAGGGTGCTGGAAACACCATATATTTT

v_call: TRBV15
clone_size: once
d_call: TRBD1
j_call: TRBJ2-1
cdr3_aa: CATSRDHLQGAYNEQFF
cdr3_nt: TGTGCCACCAGCAGAGATCACTTGCAGGGGGCCTACAATGAGCAGTTCTTC

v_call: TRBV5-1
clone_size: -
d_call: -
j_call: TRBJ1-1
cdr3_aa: CASSLTGLTEAFF
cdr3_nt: TGCGCCAGCAGCTTGACAGGCTTGACTGAAGCTTTCTTT

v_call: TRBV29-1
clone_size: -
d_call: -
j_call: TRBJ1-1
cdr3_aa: CSAGSGDTEAFF
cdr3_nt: TGCAGCGCTGGGTCCGGGGACACTGAAGCTTTCTTT

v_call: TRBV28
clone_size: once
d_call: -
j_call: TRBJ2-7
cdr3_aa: CASSFTQAYEQYF
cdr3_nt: TGTGCCAGCAGTTTTACGCAGGCTTACGAGCAGTACTTC

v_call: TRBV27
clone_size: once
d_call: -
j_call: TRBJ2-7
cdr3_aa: CASSFSPFGSYEQYF
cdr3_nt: TGTGCCAGCAGTTTCTCCCCTTTTGGCTCCTACGAGCAGTACTTC

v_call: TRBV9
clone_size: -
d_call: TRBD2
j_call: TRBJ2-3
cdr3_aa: CASSTRLAGGTDTQYF
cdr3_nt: TGTGCCAGCAGCACCCGACTAGCGGGAGGCACAGATACGCAGTATTTT

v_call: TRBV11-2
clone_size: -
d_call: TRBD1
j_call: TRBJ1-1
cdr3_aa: CASSSQGGTEAFF
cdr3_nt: TGTGCCAGCAGTTCCCAGGGGGGCACTGAAGCTTTCTTT

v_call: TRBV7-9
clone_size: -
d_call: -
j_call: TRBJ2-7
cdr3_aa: CASSPDSLRQYF
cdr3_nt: TGTGCCAGCAGCCCGGACTCTCTCCGGCAGTACTTC

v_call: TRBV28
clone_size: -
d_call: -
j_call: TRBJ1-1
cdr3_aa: CASGPFGSRTEAFF
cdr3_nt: TGTGCCAGCGGCCCCTTCGGCAGTCGAACTGAAGCTTTCTTT

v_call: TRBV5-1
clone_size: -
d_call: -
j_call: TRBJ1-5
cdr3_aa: CASSLGGSNQPQHF
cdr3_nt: TGCGCCAGCAGCCTGGGGGGAAGCAATCAGCCCCAGCATTTT

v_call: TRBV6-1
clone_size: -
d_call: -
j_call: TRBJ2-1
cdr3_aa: CASSPSGRDEQFF
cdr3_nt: TGTGCCAGCAGTCCGTCAGGTCGCGATGAGCAGTTCTTC

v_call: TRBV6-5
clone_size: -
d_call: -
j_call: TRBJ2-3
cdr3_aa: CASSYGDRTDTQYF
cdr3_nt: TGTGCCAGCAGTTACGGCGACCGCACAGATACGCAGTATTTT

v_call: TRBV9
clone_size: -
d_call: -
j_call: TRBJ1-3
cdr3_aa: CAISFSGNSGNTIYF
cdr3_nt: TGTGCCATCAGCTTCTCAGGGAACTCTGGAAACACCATATATTTT

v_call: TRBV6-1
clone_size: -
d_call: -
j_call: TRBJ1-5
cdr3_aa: CASRIDGVQPQHF
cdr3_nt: TGTGCCAGCAGGATCGACGGAGTACAGCCCCAGCATTTT

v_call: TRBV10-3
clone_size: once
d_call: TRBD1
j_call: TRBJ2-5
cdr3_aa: CAISGTGGETQYF
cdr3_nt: TGTGCCATCAGCGGGACAGGGGGTGAGACCCAGTACTTC

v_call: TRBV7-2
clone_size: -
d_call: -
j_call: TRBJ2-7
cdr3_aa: CASSPDWWSSYEQYF
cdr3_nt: TGTGCCAGCAGCCCAGACTGGTGGAGCTCCTACGAGCAGTACTTC

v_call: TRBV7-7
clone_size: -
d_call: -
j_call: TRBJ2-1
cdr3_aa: CASSPRVGNEQFF
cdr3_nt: TGTGCTAGCAGCCCTAGGGTGGGCAATGAGCAGTTCTTC

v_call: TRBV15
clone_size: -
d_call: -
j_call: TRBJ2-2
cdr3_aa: CATSRGPTANTGELFF
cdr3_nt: TGTGCCACCAGCAGAGGCCCGACAGCGAACACCGGGGAGCTGTTTTTT

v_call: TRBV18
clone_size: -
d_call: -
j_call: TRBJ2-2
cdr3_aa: CASSPLFTQANTGELFF
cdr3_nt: TGTGCCAGCTCACCACTTTTTACACAGGCAAACACCGGGGAGCTGTTTTTT

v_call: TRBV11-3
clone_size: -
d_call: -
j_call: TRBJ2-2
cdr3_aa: CASSLGLATGELFF
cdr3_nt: TGTGCCAGCAGCTTAGGCCTAGCGACCGGGGAGCTGTTTTTT

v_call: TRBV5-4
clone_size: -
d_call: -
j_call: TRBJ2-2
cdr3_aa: CASSQPSETGELFF
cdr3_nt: TGTGCCAGCAGCCAGCCTAGCGAAACCGGGGAGCTGTTTTTT

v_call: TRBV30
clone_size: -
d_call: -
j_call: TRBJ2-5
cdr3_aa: CARAQKETQYF
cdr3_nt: TGTGCTCGGGCCCAAAAAGAGACCCAGTACTTC

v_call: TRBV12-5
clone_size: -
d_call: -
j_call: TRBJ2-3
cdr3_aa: CASGPYTDTQYF
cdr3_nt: TGTGCTAGTGGTCCTTACACAGATACGCAGTATTTT

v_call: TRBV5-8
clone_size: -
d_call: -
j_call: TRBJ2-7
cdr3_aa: CASSLGRTPAEWDEQYF
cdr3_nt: TGTGCCAGCAGCTTGGGCCGAACGCCCGCTGAATGGGACGAGCAGTACTTC

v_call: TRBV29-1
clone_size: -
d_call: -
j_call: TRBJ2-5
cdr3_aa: CSVAQGQETQYF
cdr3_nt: TGCAGCGTTGCGCAGGGCCAAGAGACCCAGTACTTC

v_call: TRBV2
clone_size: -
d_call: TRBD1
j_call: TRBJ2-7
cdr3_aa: CASSERTGWSEQYF
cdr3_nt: TGTGCCAGCAGTGAACGGACAGGATGGTCCGAGCAGTACTTC

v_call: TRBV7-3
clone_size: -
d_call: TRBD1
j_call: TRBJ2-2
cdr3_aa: CASSLLGQGSTGELFF
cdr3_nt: TGTGCCAGCAGCCTCCTTGGACAGGGGAGTACCGGGGAGCTGTTTTTT

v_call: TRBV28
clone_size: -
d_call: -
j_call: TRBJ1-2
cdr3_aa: CASSFYLENYGYTF
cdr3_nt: TGTGCCAGCAGTTTTTATCTGGAGAACTATGGCTACACCTTC

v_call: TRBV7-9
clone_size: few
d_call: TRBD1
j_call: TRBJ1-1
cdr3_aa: CASSQDRGSEAFF
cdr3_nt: TGTGCCAGCAGTCAGGACAGGGGGTCTGAAGCTTTCTTT

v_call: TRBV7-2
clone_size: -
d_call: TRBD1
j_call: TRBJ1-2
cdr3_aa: CASSLGAGGLSYGYTF
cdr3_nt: TGTGCCAGCAGCTTAGGGGCAGGGGGCTTGAGCTATGGCTACACCTTC

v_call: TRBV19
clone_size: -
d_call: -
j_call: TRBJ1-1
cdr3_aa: CASSIVLSTGTEAFF
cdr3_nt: TGTGCCAGTAGTATAGTTCTCTCGACGGGCACTGAAGCTTTCTTT

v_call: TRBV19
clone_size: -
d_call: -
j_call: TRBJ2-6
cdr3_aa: CASSDSGANVLTF
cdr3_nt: TGTGCCAGTAGTGACTCTGGGGCCAACGTCCTGACTTTC

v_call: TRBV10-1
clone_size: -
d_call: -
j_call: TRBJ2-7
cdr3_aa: CASLSGPYYEQYF
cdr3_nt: TGCGCCAGCCTCTCGGGACCCTACTACGAGCAGTACTTC

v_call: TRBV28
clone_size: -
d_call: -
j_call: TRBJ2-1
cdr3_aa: CASSLISSEQFF
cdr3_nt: TGTGCCAGCAGTTTAATATCTAGTGAGCAGTTCTTC

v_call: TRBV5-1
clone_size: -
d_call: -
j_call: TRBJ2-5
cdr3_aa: CASSLVGAQETQYF
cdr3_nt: TGCGCCAGCAGCTTGGTAGGCGCACAAGAGACCCAGTACTTC

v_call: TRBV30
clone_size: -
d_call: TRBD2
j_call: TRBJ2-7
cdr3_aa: CAWSVKAGPTYEQYF
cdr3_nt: TGTGCCTGGAGCGTCAAAGCGGGGCCCACCTACGAGCAGTACTTC

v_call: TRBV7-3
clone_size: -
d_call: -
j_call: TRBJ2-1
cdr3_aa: CASSVQGSLGLGKNNEQFF
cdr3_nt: TGTGCCAGCAGCGTACAGGGGTCCCTGGGACTAGGGAAAAACAATGAGCAGTTCTTC

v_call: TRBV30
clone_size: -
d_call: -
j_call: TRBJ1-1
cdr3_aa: CAWSFRGNTEAFF
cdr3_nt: TGTGCCTGGAGTTTCCGAGGGAACACTGAAGCTTTCTTT

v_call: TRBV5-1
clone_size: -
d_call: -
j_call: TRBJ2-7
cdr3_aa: CASSSTSSYEQYF
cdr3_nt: TGCGCCAGCAGCTCGACTAGTTCCTACGAGCAGTACTTC

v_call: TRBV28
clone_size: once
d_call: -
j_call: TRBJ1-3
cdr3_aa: CASSPGRARSGNTIYF
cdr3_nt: TGTGCCAGCAGTCCCGGACGGGCCCGTTCTGGAAACACCATATATTTT

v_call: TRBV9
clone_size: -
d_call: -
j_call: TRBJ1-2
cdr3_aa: CASSVGSAGWENYGYTF
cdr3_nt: TGTGCCAGCAGCGTAGGTTCGGCAGGGTGGGAGAACTATGGCTACACCTTC

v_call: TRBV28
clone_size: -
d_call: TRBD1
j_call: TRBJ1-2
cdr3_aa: CASSTLPGQSYGYTF
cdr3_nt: TGTGCCAGCAGTACATTACCGGGACAGAGCTATGGCTACACCTTC

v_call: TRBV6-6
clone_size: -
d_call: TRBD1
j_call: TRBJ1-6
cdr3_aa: CASTRQGGSPLHF
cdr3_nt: TGTGCCAGCACCCGACAGGGTGGCTCACCCCTCCACTTT

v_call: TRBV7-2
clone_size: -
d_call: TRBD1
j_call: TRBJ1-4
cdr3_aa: CASTKDRGTEKLFF
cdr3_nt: TGTGCCAGCACCAAAGACAGGGGGACGGAAAAACTGTTTTTT

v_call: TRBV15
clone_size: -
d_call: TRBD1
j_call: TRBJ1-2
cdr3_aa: CATSNRGNYGYTF
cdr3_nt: TGTGCCACCAGCAACAGGGGTAACTATGGCTACACCTTC

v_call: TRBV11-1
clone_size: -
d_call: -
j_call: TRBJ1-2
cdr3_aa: CASTPIANYGYTF
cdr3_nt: TGTGCCAGCACCCCGATAGCTAACTATGGCTACACCTTC

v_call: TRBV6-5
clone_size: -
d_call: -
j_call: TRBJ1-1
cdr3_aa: CASRQSGTLNTEAFF
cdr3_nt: TGTGCCAGCAGACAGTCCGGGACATTGAACACTGAAGCTTTCTTT

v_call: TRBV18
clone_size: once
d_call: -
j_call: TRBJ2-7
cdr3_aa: CASSPRAGTYEQYF
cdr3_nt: TGTGCCAGCTCACCACGGGCTGGGACCTACGAGCAGTACTTC

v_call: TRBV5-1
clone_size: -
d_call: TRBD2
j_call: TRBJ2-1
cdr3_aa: CASSSPAGDYNEQFF
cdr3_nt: TGCGCCAGCAGCTCCCCAGCGGGGGACTACAATGAGCAGTTCTTC

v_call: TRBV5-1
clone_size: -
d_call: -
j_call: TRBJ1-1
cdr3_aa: CASSSSGNFGGNTEAFF
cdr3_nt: TGCGCCAGCAGCTCTTCAGGAAACTTCGGTGGGAACACTGAAGCTTTCTTT

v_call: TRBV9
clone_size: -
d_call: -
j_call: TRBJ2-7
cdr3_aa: CASSVDPTAVSYEQYF
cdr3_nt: TGTGCCAGCAGCGTAGATCCGACGGCGGTCTCCTACGAGCAGTACTTC